The 11 T cell receptor beta chains given below trace back to one sample, sequenced in a study of blood T cells in healthy people across ages. With a J-beta primer mix and a sample-barcoded 5' primer, a second PCR ran 7 to 11 cycles. TCRdb fed the 5' RACE reads into MiXCR, producing one record per CDR3 protein. The sample records about 640,000 distinct CDR3 sequences, approximately 50% being singletons. The sample consisted of blood. Receptors originate from a man between 60 and 75 years old in good health.

This chain joins TRBV14 and TRBJ1-2; D remains ambiguous. This CDR3 has 13 amino acids. The V and J ends lost 1 base and 7 bases respectively, with 10 bases between them. Germline lookup yields CDR1 SGHDN and CDR2 FVKESK. The CDR3 nucleotides read TGTGCCAGCAGCCAAGCCCGCTCGGGTGGCTACACCTTC. Translated: CASSQARSGGYTF.

In this sample, this clonotype turned up once. The CDR3 DNA sequence: TGCGCCAGCAGCCAAGAGGGGGCGGGGTTCACAGATACGCAGTATTTT. Translation gives CASSQEGAGFTDTQYF. This chain uses TRBV4-1 with TRBJ2-3; D may match TRBD1 or TRBD2 (6 bases each). Germline-derived CDR1 and CDR2 are MGHRA and YSYEKL. Trimming left V 0 bases short and J 2 bases short, with 12 bases between. This CDR3 has 16 amino acids.

This clonotype was counted only a few times. The chain carries TRBV20-1 and TRBJ2-1; TRBD2 matches at 13 bases. This CDR3 has 14 amino acids. J lost 6 bases, V lost 4 bases, and 3 bases had no gene match. The germline gives CDR1 DFQATT, CDR2 SNEGSKA (reference sequence). The CDR3 DNA sequence: TGCAGTGCTAAGGGGACTAGCGGGGTCAATGAGCAGTTCTTC. It yields the protein CSAKGTSGVNEQFF.

The CDR3 sequence is CASSYGNRNEQFF. The CDR3 DNA reads TGTGCCAGCAGTTACGGAAACAGGAATGAGCAGTTCTTC. The genes are TRBV6-5 and TRBJ2-1, with a tentative D call TRBD1 (5 bases). The germline CDR1 and CDR2 sequences are MNHEY and SVGAGI. There are 13 residues in the CDR3. V was cut by 2 bases and J by 7 bases, with 9 bases left in between.

The table lists this clonotype with many counts. V and J are TRBV7-2 and TRBJ2-1; TRBD2 is a possible D gene (6 bases). V was pared by 2 bases and J by 1 base, with 9 bases between. The germline V gene encodes CDR1 SGHTA and CDR2 FQGNSA. The CDR3 runs 15 residues. Here the CDR3 DNA reads TGTGCCAGCAGCTTATCCGGAGGGTCCTACAATGAGCAGTTCTTC. Residues: CASSLSGGSYNEQFF.

This clonotype has just a few counts. The rearrangement joins TRBV7-2 to TRBJ2-5; TRBD2 might be the D (5 bases). The CDR3 is 14 residues long. Germline lookup yields CDR1 SGHTA and CDR2 FQGNSA. V lost 5 bases, J lost 2 bases, and 12 bases lay in between. Written as DNA, the CDR3 is TGTGCCAGCAGCCCTCGTGAGGGTCAAGAGACCCAGTACTTC. It codes for CASSPREGQETQYF.

The chain combines TRBV9 with TRBJ2-3; D unresolved. CDR3 length equals 13 residues. V lost 4 bases, J lost 3 bases, and 9 bases lay in between. CDR1 is SGDLS and CDR2 is YYNGEE in the germline V gene. Here the CDR3 reads CASSRPVTDTQYF. The CDR3 nucleotides are TGTGCCAGCAGCCGACCTGTTACAGATACGCAGTATTTT.

Details on this clonotype: One end of the junction is discordant with germline, which a read error may explain. The chain recombines TRBV20-1 with TRBJ2-5; a possible D gene is TRBD2 (5 bases). The CDR3 has 14 amino acids. From germline, CDR1 is DFQATT and CDR2 SNEGSKA (reference sequence). DNA of the CDR3: TGCGGTGCTGCCGACCCCAACGGGGTCGGGACCCAGTACTTC. Translation: CGAADPNGVGTQYF.

The CDR3 here is CASSPRYSTDTQYF. CDR3 sequence (DNA): TGTGCCAGCAGTCCCAGATATAGCACAGATACGCAGTATTTT. The gene calls are TRBV6-6 and TRBJ2-3; D remains unclear. The germline gives CDR1 MNHNY, CDR2 SVGAGI (reference sequence). The CDR3 extends over 14 amino acids. The V and J ends lost 5 bases and 0 bases respectively, with 9 bases between them.

This sequence joins TRBV28 and TRBJ1-6; a weak D match, TRBD1 (6 bases). Germline V gives CDR1 MDHEN, CDR2 SYDVKM. V was pared by 5 bases and J by 10 bases, with 15 bases between. This CDR3 comprises 14 residues. In nucleotides, the CDR3 is TGTGCCAGCAGTCTCCCGGGGGCTCGGTCACCCCTCCACTTT. Amino acids: CASSLPGARSPLHF.

This chain connects TRBV7-6 to TRBJ2-7; 15 bases match TRBD2. Germline-derived CDR1 and CDR2 are SGHVS and FNYEAQ. The CDR3 covers 18 residues. V shed 3 bases, J shed 0 bases, and the junction held 6 bases outside the gene matches. The CDR3: CASSFGTSGGRVSYEQYF. CDR3 DNA sequence: TGTGCCAGCAGCTTCGGGACTAGCGGGGGGCGCGTCTCCTACGAGCAGTACTTC.